One and the same sample provided the 31 T cell receptor beta chains below, sequenced in a study of quantifying T cell responses using KT2 cells. Across the whole study: TCR alpha and beta constant-region primers primed reverse transcription of RNA.

An oligo carrying a UMI was ligated to the cDNA 3' end. The first PCR ran roughly 4 cycles with an equimolar RC1.1 and RC1.2 beta primer mix. TCRdb re-derived calls from the UMI-ligation and nested PCR reads in MiXCR, one entry per CDR3 protein. The table includes under 35,000 distinct CDR3 sequences, 6% to 9.5% detected once. The sequencing sample was made of PBMCs spiked with cells of the T cell clone KT2. Receptors originate from a human donor.

To note about this clonotype: Since a much larger clone is just one base distant, this may be a read error. The chain is built from TRBV15 and TRBJ2-3; 7 positions match TRBD2. The V gene's germline CDR1 is LNHNV and CDR2 YYDKDF (reference sequence). Trimming at V came to 5 bases and at J to 10 bases, leaving 12 bases not matched to a gene. This CDR3 has 14 amino acids. The CDR3 DNA follows: TGTGCCACCAGCGTGACTAGCTCTGCGGATGCGCAGTATTTT. Translating it yields CATSVTSSADAQYF.

The genes are TRBV11-3 and TRBJ2-1; the match to TRBD2 covers 14 bases. V was clipped by 3 bases and J by 8 bases; unmatched bases: 6. CDR1 and CDR2 (germline): SGHNT, YENEEA. This CDR3 spans 16 amino acids. In DNA form, the CDR3 reads TGTGCCAGCAGCTTTGGGACTAGCGGGAGTGGCGATGAGCAGTTCTTC. Protein sequence: CASSFGTSGSGDEQFF.

This clonotype has more than one count but fewer than ten. The V call is TRBV25-1, the J call TRBJ1-2; D remains ambiguous. The CDR3 runs 12 residues. Trimming removed 7 bases from V and 7 bases from J, with 13 bases in between. The V gene's germline CDR1 is MGHDK and CDR2 SYGVNS. Here the CDR3 DNA reads TGTGCCAGCAACGCAGGAGCCCTTGGCTACACCTTC. It specifies CASNAGALGYTF.

This chain joins TRBV20-1 and TRBJ2-1, with D possibly being TRBD1 (5 bases). CDR3 length: 12 amino acids. CDR1 is DFQATT and CDR2 is SNEGSKA in the germline V gene (reference sequence). V lost 5 bases and J lost 8, with 13 bases in between. CDR3 amino acids: CSALSGFDEQFF. The CDR3 DNA sequence: TGCAGTGCTTTGTCAGGGTTCGATGAGCAGTTCTTC.

Many counts were recorded for this clonotype. This chain links TRBV30 with TRBJ1-2, with D perhaps TRBD1 (6 bases). This CDR3 is 12 amino acids long. Germline lookup yields CDR1 GTSNPN and CDR2 SVGIG (reference sequence). Trimming left V 3 bases short and J 7 bases short, with 12 bases between. In DNA form, the CDR3 reads TGTGCCTGGAGCATTACAGGGAGTGGCTACACCTTC. Amino acids: CAWSITGSGYTF.

This clonotype has a handful of counts. The V gene is TRBV15, the J gene TRBJ1-5; D not resolved. The CDR3 consists of 16 residues. The V gene's germline CDR1 is LNHNV and CDR2 YYDKDF (reference sequence). V lost 3 bases, J lost 0 bases, and 12 bases lay in between. The CDR3 DNA reads TGTGCCACCAGCAGCCGAAGCTTCTATAGCAATCAGCCCCAGCATTTT. Encoded protein: CATSSRSFYSNQPQHF.

In this sample, this clonotype turned up a few times. The V and J genes are TRBV5-5 and TRBJ2-3, with D perhaps TRBD1 (5 bases). Germline assignment: CDR1 SGHKS and CDR2 YYEKEE (reference sequence). The V end lost 4 bases, the J end lost 8 bases, and 11 bases lay between the germline ends. The CDR3 extends over 12 amino acids. The CDR3 DNA reads as TGTGCCAGCAGCCCTCCAGGGTCTACGCAGTATTTT. Translated, it gives CASSPPGSTQYF.

This chain uses TRBV2 with TRBJ1-1, with D perhaps matching TRBD1 (6 bases). Trimming left V 5 bases short and J 5 bases short, with 15 bases between. The CDR3 loop spans 14 amino acids. Per germline, CDR1 SNHLY and CDR2 FYNNEI. DNA of the CDR3: TGTGCCAGCAGTATTCATGGACAGACGACTGAAGCTTTCTTT. It encodes CASSIHGQTTEAFF.

The table lists this clonotype with many counts. The V call is TRBV6-5, the J call TRBJ2-7; 10 nucleotides align to TRBD2. The J segment lost 0 bases and the V segment lost 5 bases, leaving 7 bases of the junction unmatched. The germline V gene encodes CDR1 MNHEY and CDR2 SVGAGI. The CDR3 extends over 16 amino acids. CDR3 sequence reads: CASSLVLAGPSYEQYF. The CDR3 coding sequence is TGTGCCAGCAGTCTAGTACTAGCGGGGCCCTCCTACGAGCAGTACTTC.

This clonotype was counted many times. This chain connects TRBV12-3 or TRBV12-4 to TRBJ2-7; perhaps TRBD1 as D (5 bases). The CDR3 consists of 12 residues. V was cut by 5 bases and J by 0 bases, with 5 bases left in between. The CDR3 DNA is TGTGCCAGCAGTGGACACTCCTACGAGCAGTACTTC. This encodes CASSGHSYEQYF.

V is TRBV6-5 and J is TRBJ1-4; D remains ambiguous. Per germline, CDR1 MNHEY and CDR2 SVGAGI. V was pared by 2 bases and J by 10 bases, with 11 bases between. CDR3 size: 13 residues. CDR3 region: CASSYGSIGKLFF. In DNA form, the CDR3 reads TGTGCCAGCAGTTACGGATCCATCGGAAAACTGTTTTTT.

Only one count was recorded for this clonotype. This rearrangement joins TRBV7-8 to TRBJ2-7; 8 bases map to TRBD1. J lost 3 bases, V lost 1 base, and 11 bases had no gene match. The CDR3 sequence is 17 residues long. The germline gives CDR1 SGHVS, CDR2 FQNEAQ. For the CDR3, the DNA is TGTGCCAGCAGCTTAGTTGGACAGGGCTATTATTTCTACGAGCAGTACTTC. Translated, it gives CASSLVGQGYYFYEQYF.

This clonotype came up many times. V is TRBV20-1 and J is TRBJ1-4; no clear D. The V end was cut by 2 bases, the J end by 0 bases, with 4 bases between. The germline V gene has CDR1 DFQATT and CDR2 SNEGSKA (reference sequence). This CDR3 comprises 13 residues. The CDR3 coding sequence is TGCAGTGCTAGATTTGCAACTAATGAAAAACTGTTTTTT. Its translation is CSARFATNEKLFF.

This clonotype has only a few counts. The chain employs TRBV7-9 and TRBJ1-6; unclear D gene. Germline V gene sequence: CDR1 SEHNR, CDR2 FQNEAQ (reference sequence). This CDR3 region has 14 residues. Trimming left V 1 base short and J 10 bases short, with 11 bases between. CDR3: CASSLDVRASPLHF. The CDR3 DNA reads as TGTGCCAGCAGCTTAGATGTGAGAGCCTCACCCCTCCACTTT.

In its sample, this clonotype was seen many times. V is TRBV20-1 and J is TRBJ1-5; D is perhaps TRBD1 (5 bases). The V end lost 0 bases, the J end lost 5 bases, and 14 bases lay between the germline ends. This CDR3 spans 15 amino acids. Germline V CDR1 and CDR2: DFQATT, SNEGSKA (reference sequence). The CDR3 nucleotides are TGCAGTGCTAGAGATCAAGGGGCTGGATATCAGCCCCAGCATTTT. Encoded protein: CSARDQGAGYQPQHF.

This clonotype has more than one count but fewer than ten. The genes are TRBV12-3 or TRBV12-4 and TRBJ1-2, with D uncertain. CDR3 length: 14 amino acids. Trimming stripped 6 bases from V and 5 bases from J, with 16 bases between. The CDR3 region is CASRPGGTRYGYTF. The DNA for the CDR3 is TGTGCCAGCAGACCGGGCGGCACTAGATATGGCTACACCTTC.

This rearrangement joins TRBV12-3 or TRBV12-4 to TRBJ1-2, with a tentative D call TRBD1 (5 bases). This CDR3 spans 15 amino acids. Between the trimmed V and J ends, which lost 6 bases and 5 bases, there was a span of 19 bases. DNA of the CDR3: TGTGCCAGCAGGCCATTGGGGCAGGGCCCTTATGGCTACACCTTC. Amino acid sequence: CASRPLGQGPYGYTF.

The rearrangement links TRBV11-2 to TRBJ1-2; D gene ambiguous. V was cut by 5 bases and J by 9 bases, with 25 bases left in between. The CDR3 is made up of 16 amino acids. The germline V gene encodes CDR1 SGHAT and CDR2 FQNNGV. The DNA for the CDR3 is TGTGCCAGCAGCCCCCACCTCCAACCCGGGAGGACTAGCTACACCTTC. Translating it yields CASSPHLQPGRTSYTF.

J is TRBJ2-4 and V is TRBV20-1, with D possibly being TRBD1 (5 bases). V lost 3 bases and J 4 bases, leaving 10 bases between the germline ends. Germline V gene data show CDR1 as DFQATT and CDR2 as SNEGSKA (reference sequence). This CDR3 comprises 13 residues. CDR3 protein: CSASRVSKNIQYF. CDR3 DNA: TGCAGTGCTAGCAGGGTTTCGAAAAACATTCAGTACTTC.

At least ten counts were recorded for this clonotype. The chain is built from TRBV12-3 or TRBV12-4 and TRBJ2-4; D not certain. The CDR3 has 15 amino acids. The ends were cut back, 5 bases at V and 0 bases at J, with 11 bases in the middle. For the CDR3, the DNA is TGTGCCAGCAGTCCGACCGACTTAGCCAAAAACATTCAGTACTTC. Its protein product is CASSPTDLAKNIQYF.

This clonotype has more than one count but fewer than ten. For the CDR3, the DNA is TGTGCCAGCAGCTTAACAGCGGGCACAGATACGCAGTATTTT. This sequence encodes CASSLTAGTDTQYF. The chain links TRBV7-9 to TRBJ2-3; the D gene is possibly TRBD2 (5 bases). Germline assignment: CDR1 SEHNR and CDR2 FQNEAQ (reference sequence). The CDR3 sequence is 14 residues long. Trimming took off 2 bases at V and 1 base at J, with 7 bases between the two ends.

The genes are TRBV5-1 and TRBJ2-5; TRBD2 might be the D (6 bases). V shed 3 bases and J shed 7 bases, with 16 bases lying between them. In germline, CDR1 is SGHRS, CDR2 YFSETQ. This CDR3 has 14 amino acids. The CDR3 DNA reads TGCGCCAGCAGCTGGGGACTTGGGGCCCGGACCCAGTACTTC. Residues: CASSWGLGARTQYF.

By share, this clonotype counts as medium-sized (0.01 to 0.1%). The chain employs TRBV20-1 and TRBJ2-1; 10 nucleotides agree with TRBD2. Trimming removed 3 bases from V and 10 bases from J; junction bases left unmatched: 6. The CDR3 is 13 residues long. CDR1 and CDR2 (germline): DFQATT, SNEGSKA (reference sequence). CDR3 residues: CSARELAGREQFF. The CDR3 DNA follows: TGCAGTGCTAGGGAACTAGCGGGAAGGGAGCAGTTCTTC.

The rearrangement links TRBV29-1 to TRBJ2-5, with D hard to call. This CDR3 has 13 amino acids. Germline CDR1 reads SQVTM; CDR2 reads ANQGSEA. Trimming took 5 bases from V and 1 from J, leaving 11 bases between them. CDR3 nucleotide sequence: TGCAGCGTTCCTGGGGAATCCCAAGAGACCCAGTACTTC. This codes for CSVPGESQETQYF.

In its sample, this clonotype was seen many times. This chain connects TRBV7-3 to TRBJ1-1; D is unresolved. Per germline, CDR1 SGHTA and CDR2 FQGTGA. The CDR3 has 13 amino acids. Trimming took 5 bases from V and 2 from J, leaving 9 bases between them. CDR3 region: CASSIDGNTEAFF. The DNA of the CDR3 is TGTGCCAGCAGCATCGACGGTAACACTGAAGCTTTCTTT.

This clonotype has ten or more counts. The chain has TRBV20-1 and TRBJ1-5; tentatively, D is TRBD1 (6 bases). The germline V gene encodes CDR1 DFQATT and CDR2 SNEGSKA (reference sequence). The V gene lost 3 bases and the J gene lost 1 base, with 13 bases spanning the gap. CDR3 length: 15 amino acids. CDR3 DNA sequence: TGCAGTGCTAGTCCCGGGACACAAAGCAATCAGCCCCAGCATTTT. It translates to CSASPGTQSNQPQHF.

J is TRBJ2-1 and V is TRBV12-3 or TRBV12-4; D gene ambiguous. The CDR3 runs 13 residues. V was clipped by 6 bases and J by 4 bases, with 10 bases between them. DNA for the CDR3: TGTGCCAGCAGGATTTCCCCGTACAATGAGCAGTTCTTC. The encoded protein is CASRISPYNEQFF.

This clonotype has more than one count but fewer than ten. The chain is built from TRBV27 and TRBJ2-4; D possibly corresponds to TRBD2 (6 bases). CDR3 length: 14 residues. The V end lost 3 bases, the J end lost 8 bases, and 14 bases lay between the germline ends. Germline-derived CDR1 and CDR2 are MNHEY and SMNVEV (reference sequence). The CDR3, as DNA: TGTGCCAGCAGTTTTGAACGATGGGGGGACATTCAGTACTTC. This gives the protein CASSFERWGDIQYF.

This clonotype is categorized as medium-sized. The chain links TRBV5-1 to TRBJ2-1; 15 positions agree with TRBD2. Germline V gene data show CDR1 as SGHRS and CDR2 as YFSETQ. The CDR3 consists of 16 residues. V shed 4 bases and J 12 bases; nucleotides not matched to a gene: 11. The CDR3 DNA sequence: TGCGCCAGCAGCCCAGAAGCCGGGACTAGCGGGGGGCGGCAGTTCTTC. Translation: CASSPEAGTSGGRQFF.

The chain combines TRBV18 with TRBJ2-3, with D possibly matching TRBD2 (6 bases). Germline V gives CDR1 KGHSH, CDR2 LQKENI. The length of the CDR3 is 17 residues. V was cut by 2 bases and J by 0 bases, with 15 bases left in between. CDR3 bases: TGTGCCAGCTCACCATTACCCTTGGACTACAGCACAGATACGCAGTATTTT. The encoded protein is CASSPLPLDYSTDTQYF.

This clonotype was seen a handful of times. The chain employs TRBV6-1 and TRBJ1-2; D unresolved. This CDR3 region has 15 residues. Germline CDR1 reads MNHNS; CDR2 reads SASEGT. Trimming took 4 bases from V and 2 from J, leaving 14 bases between them. The CDR3 spells CASSAQITQNYGYTF. As DNA, the CDR3 is TGTGCCAGCAGTGCTCAGATAACTCAAAACTATGGCTACACCTTC.